The source of this T cell receptor beta chain is a study of T cell responses to AZD1222 COVID-19 vaccine. Overall study findings and caveats: Clonal diversity was possibly underestimated; the donors were predominantly white British and more often female. Reportedly, close to half of spike-specific TCRs are directed against unmutated variant regions. Repertoires in all cases were sampled only once the peak T cell response had passed.

Profiling relied on immunoSEQ multiplex PCR, and the TCRdb table lists in-frame clones only, not all of them. The data contain 90,000 to 130,000 clones, 81% of them singletons. Comment on this clone: Its antigen is unknown.

The V end lost 1 base, the J end lost 3 bases, and 2 bases lay between the germline ends. Germline lookup yields CDR1 SGHTS and CDR2 YDEGEE. The CDR3 contains 11 residues. This material consisted of peripheral blood, taken on day 0 of AZD1222 vaccination. This chain joins TRBV5-8 and TRBJ2-7; D is uncertain. This receptor was obtained from an adult in good health. CDR3 bases: TGTGCCAGCAGCTTGTTCTACGAGCAGTACTTC. Its protein is CASSLFYEQYF.